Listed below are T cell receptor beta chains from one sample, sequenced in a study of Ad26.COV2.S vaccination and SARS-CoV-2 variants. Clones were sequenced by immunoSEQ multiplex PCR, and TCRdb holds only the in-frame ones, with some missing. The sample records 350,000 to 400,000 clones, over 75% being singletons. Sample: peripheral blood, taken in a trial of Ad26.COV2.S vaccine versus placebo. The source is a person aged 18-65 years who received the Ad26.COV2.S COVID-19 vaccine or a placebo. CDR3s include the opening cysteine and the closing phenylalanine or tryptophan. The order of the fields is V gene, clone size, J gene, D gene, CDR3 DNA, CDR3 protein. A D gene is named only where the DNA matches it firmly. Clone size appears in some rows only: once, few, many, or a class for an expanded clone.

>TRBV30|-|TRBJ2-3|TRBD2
TGTGCCTGGAGTAGGCTAGCGGGTATGAGAGATACGCAGTATTTT
CAWSRLAGMRDTQYF
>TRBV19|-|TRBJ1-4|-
TGTGCCAGTAGTATACAGGGGACTAATGAAAAACTGTTTTTT
CASSIQGTNEKLFF
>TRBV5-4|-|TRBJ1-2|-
TGTGCCAGCAGCTCGGACAGTAACTATGGCTACACCTTC
CASSSDSNYGYTF
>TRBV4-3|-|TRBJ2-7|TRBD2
TGCGCCAGCAGCCAAGAACGTTTTAGGACTAGCGGGAGCTACGAGCAGTACTTC
CASSQERFRTSGSYEQYF
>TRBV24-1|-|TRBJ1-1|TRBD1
TGTGCCACCAGTGACCCACTACCCAGGACAGGAGTGATGAACACTGAAGCTTTCTTT
CATSDPLPRTGVMNTEAFF
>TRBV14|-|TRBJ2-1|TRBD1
TGTGCCAGCAGTCAACCGACAGGGGGGATACACAATGAGCAGTTCTTC
CASSQPTGGIHNEQFF
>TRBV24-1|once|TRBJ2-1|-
TGTGCCACCAGTGATTTGGGGGGCTCCTACAATGAGCAGTTCTTC
CATSDLGGSYNEQFF
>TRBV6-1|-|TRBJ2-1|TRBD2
TGTGCCAGCAGTGAAAAGGGACTAGCAGGCTTCTTC
CASSEKGLAGFF
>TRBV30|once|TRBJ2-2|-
TGTGCCTGGAGTGTACGGTCACGAGACACCGGGGAGCTGTTTTTT
CAWSVRSRDTGELFF
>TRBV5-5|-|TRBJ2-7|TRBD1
TGTGCCAGCAGCTTGGCCCGGGACAGGGGGCAGTACTTC
CASSLARDRGQYF
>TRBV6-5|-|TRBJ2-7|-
TGTGCCAGCAGCCCGGGCCGGTACGAGCAGTACTTC
CASSPGRYEQYF
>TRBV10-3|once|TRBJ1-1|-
TGTGCCATCAGCGTCGATGATAACACTGAAGCTTTCTTT
CAISVDDNTEAFF
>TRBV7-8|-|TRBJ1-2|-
TGTGCCAGCAGCCATGACAGGAACTATGGCTACACCTTC
CASSHDRNYGYTF
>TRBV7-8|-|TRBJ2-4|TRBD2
TGTGCCAGCAGCGCATTTCTAGCGGGAGGGCTAATAGCCAAAAACATTCAGTACTTC
CASSAFLAGGLIAKNIQYF
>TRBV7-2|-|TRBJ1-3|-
TGTGCCAGCAGCTTAGCGCCAGGCCGCCCTGGAAACACCATATATTTT
CASSLAPGRPGNTIYF